These 27 T cell receptor beta chains were sequenced from one sample in a study of early T cells in non-severe SARS-CoV-2 infection. In TCRdb, the 5' RACE reads were re-called with MiXCR into one record per CDR3 protein. The sample lists more than 70,000 distinct CDR3 sequences, 11% occurring once. This sample comprised whole blood, obtained at baseline. All receptors come from an adult who was a healthcare worker with PCR-confirmed SARS-CoV-2 infection or an uninfected control (not recorded which).

This clonotype was seen ten or more times. The chain combines TRBV28 with TRBJ2-1; D call uncertain. Germline CDR1 MDHEN, CDR2 SYDVKM. V was pared by 0 bases and J by 1 base, with 13 bases between. This CDR3 is 17 amino acids long. In nucleotides, the CDR3 is TGTGCCAGCAGTTTATGGTTGTCGGGTTCGTCCTACAATGAGCAGTTCTTC. This translates into CASSLWLSGSSYNEQFF.

This clonotype was seen a handful of times. The V and J genes are TRBV6-5 and TRBJ2-6; TRBD1 matches at 8 bases. The CDR3 totals 19 residues. Per the germline V gene, CDR1 is MNHEY and CDR2 is SVGAGI. Germline trimming cut 7 bases from V and 2 bases from J; bases unmatched to any gene: 16. Written as DNA, the CDR3 is TGTGCCAGCACCACGACAGGGGTACTTGGATCCCCTGGGGCCAACGTCCTGACTTTC. Its translation: CASTTTGVLGSPGANVLTF.

V and J are TRBV7-2 and TRBJ2-3; perhaps TRBD1 as D (6 bases). Germline CDR1 SGHTA, CDR2 FQGNSA. There are 14 residues in the CDR3. V dropped 5 bases and J dropped 3 bases, with 12 bases sitting between them. CDR3 DNA sequence: TGTGCCAGCAGCCCGGACAGAACGACAGATACGCAGTATTTT. This gives the protein CASSPDRTTDTQYF.

This clonotype was counted between two and nine times. The chain couples TRBV7-4 to TRBJ2-3, with a weak D call TRBD2 (6 bases). The V end was cut by 5 bases, the J end by 1 base, with 10 bases between. The germline CDR1 and CDR2 sequences are SGHVT and SQSDAQ. The CDR3 sequence is 14 residues long. CDR3 residues: CASSVKRGTDTQYF. CDR3 coding DNA: TGTGCCAGCAGCGTCAAGCGGGGCACAGATACGCAGTATTTT.

V usage is TRBV7-2 and J usage is TRBJ2-3, with TRBD2 identical over 8 bases. V was pared by 5 bases and J by 6 bases, with 13 bases of the junction left unmatched. The germline CDR1 and CDR2 sequences are SGHTA and FQGNSA. The CDR3 runs to 16 residues. CDR3 protein: CASSPPSGGRGDTQYF. The CDR3 DNA follows: TGTGCCAGCAGCCCCCCTTCGGGGGGGCGTGGCGATACGCAGTATTTT.

The chain carries TRBV6-5 and TRBJ1-2; D remains unclear. Trimming took off 2 bases at V and 2 bases at J, with 6 bases between the two ends. Germline lookup yields CDR1 MNHEY and CDR2 SVGAGI. The CDR3 is made up of 13 amino acids. The CDR3 nucleotides are TGTGCCAGCAGTTACACCTGGAACTATGGCTACACCTTC. Translating gives CASSYTWNYGYTF.

This clonotype was observed many times. The chain carries TRBV12-3 or TRBV12-4 and TRBJ1-2, with 7 bases matching TRBD1. The CDR3 sequence is 16 residues long. V lost 5 bases, J lost 4 bases, and 13 bases stayed unmatched. As DNA, the CDR3 is TGTGCCAGCAGTCGATGGCCGGGACAGCCAAGCTATGGCTACACCTTC. It codes for CASSRWPGQPSYGYTF.

This clonotype came up many times. The CDR3 sequence is CASSRGDRKGEQFF. The CDR3 DNA sequence: TGTGCCAGCAGCCGCGGGGACAGGAAGGGTGAGCAGTTCTTC. V usage is TRBV7-2 and J usage is TRBJ2-1, with 8 bases identical to TRBD1. Trimming took 5 bases from V and 9 from J; bases not matched to a gene: 9. CDR1 SGHTA and CDR2 FQGNSA come from the germline V gene. CDR3 length: 14 residues.

This clonotype has more than one count but fewer than ten. This chain uses TRBV29-1 with TRBJ2-3; 8 bases match TRBD2. The germline gives CDR1 SQVTM, CDR2 ANQGSEA. J lost 4 bases, V lost 5 bases, and 8 bases had no gene match. The CDR3 consists of 14 residues. CDR3 coding DNA: TGCAGCGTTCAACCGGGACTAGTTCCAGATACGCAGTATTTT. It is translated as CSVQPGLVPDTQYF.

This clonotype was found many times. The CDR3 sequence is CASSLSGQGTHEQYF. CDR3 DNA sequence: TGTGCCAGCAGCTTGTCGGGACAGGGGACCCACGAGCAGTACTTC. The chain links TRBV5-6 to TRBJ2-7, with 10 bases that match TRBD1. This CDR3 is 15 amino acids long. The ends lost 1 base at V and 5 bases at J; junction bases unmatched: 6. Germline V lookup: CDR1 SGHDT, CDR2 YYEEEE.

In this sample, this clonotype turned up many times. The chain uses TRBV5-6 and TRBJ1-3, with D unclear. V gave up 4 bases and J gave up 4 bases, with 9 bases separating them. CDR3 size: 13 residues. Germline V gene sequence: CDR1 SGHDT, CDR2 YYEEEE. This CDR3 reads CASSRQGGNTIYF. CDR3 sequence (DNA): TGTGCCAGCAGCCGACAAGGGGGAAACACCATATATTTT.

In this sample, this clonotype turned up many times. The V and J genes are TRBV7-8 and TRBJ1-6; 10 positions match TRBD1. There are 17 residues in the CDR3. V lost 3 bases, J lost 6 bases, and 8 bases stayed unmatched. Germline-derived CDR1 and CDR2 are SGHVS and FQNEAQ. The CDR3 here is CASSLGTGEAGNSPLHF. CDR3 bases: TGTGCCAGCAGCTTGGGGACAGGGGAAGCGGGTAATTCACCCCTCCACTTT.

This chain uses TRBV5-5 with TRBJ1-2; no firm D call. The CDR3 sequence is 13 residues long. Deletions cut 4 bases from V and 3 bases from J, with 10 bases between. Germline assignment: CDR1 SGHKS and CDR2 YYEKEE (reference sequence). The chain's CDR3 is CASSLRADYGYTF. The CDR3 region has the DNA TGTGCCAGCAGCCTGAGAGCAGACTATGGCTACACCTTC.

By frequency in the sample, this clonotype is medium-sized. This chain uses TRBV4-1 with TRBJ2-1; a possible D gene is TRBD1 (5 bases). The CDR3 runs to 16 residues. In germline, CDR1 is MGHRA, CDR2 YSYEKL. V was pared by 2 bases and J by 2 bases, with 13 bases between. The CDR3 DNA reads TGCGCCAGCAGCCAACCCGACAGAGCACCCTACAATGAGCAGTTCTTC. Its translation is CASSQPDRAPYNEQFF.

This clonotype was picked up many times. The V and J genes are TRBV29-1 and TRBJ2-5; 9 bases match TRBD1. The ends lost 8 bases at V and 4 bases at J; junction bases unmatched: 11. This CDR3 region has 14 residues. Per germline, CDR1 SQVTM and CDR2 ANQGSEA. The CDR3 DNA is TGCAGCTCAGCTTACAGGGGGCTGGGAGAGACCCAGTACTTC. Translation: CSSAYRGLGETQYF.

DNA for the CDR3: TGTGCCAGCGGTCATGTCGCCGGGACCCAGGTCGACTATGGCTACACCTTC. Translation gives CASGHVAGTQVDYGYTF. V usage is TRBV7-9 and J usage is TRBJ1-2, with D possibly being TRBD1 (5 bases). Deletions cut 8 bases from V and 3 bases from J, with 25 bases between. The CDR3 consists of 17 residues. Germline V CDR1 and CDR2: SEHNR, FQNEAQ (reference sequence). The variable domain in full, with the rest retrieved from reference TRBV7-9 and TRBJ1-2, is DTGVSQNPRHKITKRGQNVTFRCDPISEHNRLYWYRQTLGQGPEFLTYFQNEAQLEKSRLLSDRFSAERPKGSFSTLEIQRTEQGDSAMYLCASGHVAGTQVDYGYTFGSGTRLTVV.

The rearrangement links TRBV13 to TRBJ1-2, with unresolved D. The V and J ends lost 8 bases and 0 bases respectively, with 4 bases between them. This CDR3 has 11 residues. Per the germline V gene, CDR1 is PRHDT and CDR2 is FYEKMQ (reference sequence). The CDR3 sequence: CASGTNYGYTF. The CDR3 nucleotides are TGTGCCAGCGGCACTAACTATGGCTACACCTTC.

The rearrangement links TRBV5-1 to TRBJ2-2, with 8 bases matching TRBD1. V lost 1 base to trimming and J lost 1 base; unmatched junction nucleotides: 3. CDR3 size: 16 residues. Per the germline V gene, CDR1 is SGHRS and CDR2 is YFSETQ. CDR3 nucleotide sequence: TGCGCCAGCAGCTTGCTGGGGACAGGGAACACCGGGGAGCTGTTTTTT. Protein product: CASSLLGTGNTGELFF.

In this sample, this clonotype turned up a few times. This chain uses TRBV4-3 with TRBJ1-6; no clear D. This CDR3 contains 15 residues. Germline CDR1 reads LGHNA; CDR2 reads YSLEER. Trimming took off 0 bases at V and 7 bases at J, with 10 bases between the two ends. CDR3: CASSQDPSLNSPLHF. The CDR3 DNA follows: TGCGCCAGCAGCCAAGACCCCAGCCTGAATTCACCCCTCCACTTT.

V gene TRBV7-8 combines with J gene TRBJ1-2; D perhaps matches TRBD1 (6 bases). The CDR3 runs to 17 residues. Trimming left V 2 bases short and J 4 bases short, with 20 bases between. Looked up from germline, CDR1 is SGHVS and CDR2 is FQNEAQ. The CDR3 DNA follows: TGTGCCAGCAGCTTAATTAGTGGGGGCGCGAGTGGCTATGGCTACACCTTC. Translation gives CASSLISGGASGYGYTF.

The chain combines TRBV11-2 with TRBJ2-1, with D maybe TRBD1 (5 bases). The V and J ends lost 5 bases and 1 base respectively, with 6 bases between them. Germline V gene lookup returns CDR1 SGHAT and CDR2 FQNNGV. The CDR3 sequence is 13 residues long. The CDR3 bases are TGTGCCAGCAGCCCAGGGTCCTACAATGAGCAGTTCTTC. It is translated as CASSPGSYNEQFF.

The table lists this clonotype with many counts. This chain joins TRBV19 and TRBJ2-2, with 10 positions matching TRBD2. Germline assignment: CDR1 LNHDA and CDR2 SQIVND (reference sequence). The CDR3 covers 16 residues. The V and J ends lost 1 base and 1 base, in that order; junction bases with no gene match: 0. The CDR3 loop reads CASSIGLAGNTGELFF. For the CDR3, the DNA is TGTGCCAGTAGTATAGGACTAGCGGGGAACACCGGGGAGCTGTTTTTT.

There are a few counts of this clonotype. The J gene is TRBJ2-1, the V gene TRBV12-3 or TRBV12-4; D call uncertain. The CDR3 extends over 14 amino acids. Trimming removed 1 base at V and 6 bases at J, with 10 bases between. CDR3 nucleotide sequence: TGTGCCAGCAGTTTAGGAGTCAATGGCAATGAGCAGTTCTTC. Translated: CASSLGVNGNEQFF.

The rearrangement joins TRBV7-2 to TRBJ2-5; 9 bases align to TRBD1. Trimming took 3 bases from V and 4 from J; bases not matched to a gene: 12. CDR3 length equals 17 residues. The germline CDR1 and CDR2 sequences are SGHTA and FQGNSA. The CDR3, as DNA: TGTGCCAGCAGCTTGATCGGGACAGGGATTAGCGGAGAGACCCAGTACTTC. This translates into CASSLIGTGISGETQYF.

This rearrangement joins TRBV7-8 to TRBJ2-3; 8 bases are shared with TRBD2. CDR3 length equals 15 residues. Germline V gene lookup returns CDR1 SGHVS and CDR2 FQNEAQ. Trimming took 1 base from V and 6 from J; bases not matched to a gene: 6. This CDR3 reads CASSLGPLAGDTQYF. CDR3 sequence (DNA): TGTGCCAGCAGCTTAGGGCCCCTAGCGGGCGATACGCAGTATTTT. Based on the CDR3 plus reference TRBV7-8 and TRBJ2-3, the full variable domain is GAGVSQSPRYKVAKRGQDVALRCDPISGHVSLFWYQQALGQGPEFLTYFQNEAQLDKSGLPSDRFFAERPEGSVSTLKIQRTQQEDSAVYLCASSLGPLAGDTQYFGPGTRLTVL.

In its sample, this clonotype was seen many times. The V call is TRBV2, the J call TRBJ2-2, with TRBD1 as a possible D gene (6 bases). Germline loops: CDR1 SNHLY, CDR2 FYNNEI. Trimming took off 10 bases at V and 4 bases at J, with 19 bases between the two ends. The CDR3 runs 15 residues. The CDR3 region is CATKGETGLTGELFF. The CDR3 DNA reads as TGTGCCACCAAAGGGGAAACAGGGCTCACCGGGGAGCTGTTTTTT.

This chain connects TRBV6-5 to TRBJ1-2; no clear D. CDR1 and CDR2 from the germline V gene are MNHEY and SVGAGI. The V end lost 6 bases, the J end lost 7 bases, and 12 bases lay between the germline ends. This CDR3 contains 12 residues. The CDR3 protein is CASSSLRVGYTF. For the CDR3, the DNA is TGTGCCAGCAGCTCCCTCCGGGTTGGCTACACCTTC.